A selection of T cell receptor beta chains follows, all from one sample in a study of cytomegalovirus exposure and HLA in healthy donors. Only in-frame clones appear in the TCRdb table, and some are missing; sequencing was by immunoSEQ multiplex PCR. Of 250,000 to 350,000 clones listed, 70% to 90% are singletons. Sequencing was performed on PBMCs. The receptor set was obtained from a young man in good health and CMV-seronegative. Each CDR3 is given with its conserved first and last residue. A D gene is named only where the DNA matches it firmly. Rows may omit the clone size; those that give it use once, few, many or a size class.

TRBV11-2	15	TRBD2	TRBJ2-5	NA	CASSLEPTSGETQYF	TGTGCCAGCAGCTTAGAACCGACTAGCGGGGAGACCCAGTACTTC
TRBV7-2	17	TRBD2	TRBJ2-3	NA	CASSLVGLAGNTDTQYF	TGTGCCAGCAGCTTAGTGGGACTAGCGGGAAACACAGATACGCAGTATTTT
TRBV6-5	15	NA	TRBJ2-1	NA	CASSYPIGLYNEQFF	TGTGCCAGCAGTTACCCCATTGGGCTCTACAATGAGCAGTTCTTC
TRBV25-1	16	NA	TRBJ2-5	NA	CASSEGGRFTQETQYF	TGTGCCAGCAGTGAAGGAGGGAGGTTCACTCAAGAGACCCAGTACTTC
TRBV29-1	16	NA	TRBJ2-1	NA	CSVEDLDRLQYNEQFF	TGCAGCGTTGAAGATCTTGATAGACTCCAGTACAATGAGCAGTTCTTC
TRBV6-1	14	TRBD2	TRBJ2-3	NA	CASLTSGGADTQYF	TGTGCCAGCCTGACTAGCGGGGGTGCAGATACGCAGTATTTT
TRBV27	15	NA	TRBJ1-6	NA	CASCRAWGLGSPLHF	TGTGCCAGCTGCCGGGCGTGGGGACTGGGATCACCCCTCCACTTT
TRBV9	18	NA	TRBJ1-2	NA	CASSLRTEPQIPGYGYTF	TGTGCCAGCAGCCTTCGGACAGAACCACAAATACCCGGGTATGGCTACACCTTC
TRBV19	18	TRBD2	TRBJ2-7	NA	CASSHRLAGGQSSYEQYF	TGTGCCAGTAGCCACAGACTGGCGGGGGGCCAGAGCTCCTACGAGCAGTACTTC
TRBV11-2	14	NA	TRBJ1-6	few	CASSLSPPRSPLHF	TGTGCCAGCAGCTTATCTCCCCCCCGTTCACCCCTCCACTTT
TRBV29-1	16	TRBD1	TRBJ2-1	NA	CSVAVVTGRRLGEQFF	TGCAGCGTTGCTGTGGTGACAGGGCGGCGGTTAGGGGAGCAGTTCTTC